The 14 T cell receptor beta chains in this list originate from one sample, sequenced in a study of tumor-infiltrating lymphocytes in primary liver carcinoma. Reverse transcription of roughly 0.5 ug total RNA with a constant-region primer produced TCR beta cDNA. Three rounds of nested multiplex PCR with slightly modified ARM-PCR produced TCR beta libraries. Use of TRBV1-TRBV30 forward primers with a C-beta reverse primer characterized the first two PCR rounds, which lasted about 9 cycles each. MiXCR, run by TCRdb on the multiplex PCR reads, gives a single entry per CDR3 protein. The table records approximately 110,000 distinct CDR3 sequences, around 84% of them present only once. Investigators took RNA and DNA out together from roughly 21-30 mg of unsorted bulk tissue. The sequenced sample consisted of liver tumor tissue from sampling region 3. Subset: tumor region T3, left-lateral pole. These receptors came from a man aged 35 to 55 with primary liver carcinoma and hepatitis B virus infection.

The V and J genes are TRBV29-1 and TRBJ1-1; no reliable D call. This CDR3 has 11 residues. The germline V gene encodes CDR1 SQVTM and CDR2 ANQGSEA. The CDR3 region is CRGGHNTEAFF. The CDR3 bases are TGCCGCGGTGGGCATAACACTGAAGCTTTCTTT.

Comments on this clonotype: Likely a read error: the CDR3 ends without its conserved phenylalanine or tryptophan. The chain couples TRBV6-6 to TRBJ1-1; 9 bases match TRBD1. CDR1 is MNHNY and CDR2 is SVGAGI in the germline V gene (reference sequence). The CDR3 sequence is 13 residues long. For the CDR3, the DNA is TGTGTCAGCAGTCCGACAGGGGGAACTGAAGCTTTCTCT. This gives the protein CVSSPTGGTEAFS.

This rearrangement joins TRBV30 to TRBJ2-2, with D possibly being TRBD2 (5 bases). Trimming removed 3 bases from V and 15 bases from J, with 26 bases in between. This CDR3 region has 15 residues. Germline CDR1 reads GTSNPN; CDR2 reads SVGIG (reference sequence). This chain's CDR3 is CAWRKRTGNTGEMFF. Here the CDR3 DNA reads TGTGCCTGGAGAAAAAGGACGGGGAACACCGGAGAGATGTTTTTT.

Concerning this clonotype itself: The junction and the germline gene differ at one end; a read error may be behind it. This chain uses TRBV5-4 with TRBJ1-2, with D maybe TRBD1 (5 bases). This CDR3 contains 14 residues. The germline CDR1 and CDR2 sequences are SGHNT and YYREEE (reference sequence). DNA for the CDR3: TGTGTCAGCAGCTCGGACATTTCCTCTGGTGGCTACACCTTC. This codes for CVSSSDISSGGYTF.

Concerning this clonotype: Mismatch with germline at one junction end may stem from a read error. CDR3 loop: CAISSETPEQGGDTQYF. The CDR3 region has the DNA TGTGCCATCAGTTCCGAGACGCCGGAACAGGGGGGAGATACGCAGTATTTT. This sequence joins TRBV6-5 and TRBJ2-3, with 8 bases lining up with TRBD1. Germline values: CDR1 MNHEY, CDR2 SVGAGI. The CDR3 sequence is 17 residues long.

V usage is TRBV5-4 and J usage is TRBJ2-1; D not resolved. The germline CDR1 and CDR2 sequences are SGHNT and YYREEE (reference sequence). The CDR3 runs to 14 residues. The germline V and J ends were trimmed by 4 bases and 9 bases, with 17 bases remaining between them. The CDR3 here is CASSPVGSYGEQFF. CDR3 coding DNA: TGTGCCAGCAGCCCCGTGGGCAGCTACGGTGAGCAGTTCTTC.

This clonotype was detected only once. This chain joins TRBV28 and TRBJ2-1, with 11 bases aligning to TRBD1. Looked up from germline, CDR1 is MDHEN and CDR2 is SYDVKM. The CDR3 covers 16 residues. V shed 6 bases and J 7 bases; nucleotides not matched to a gene: 11. CDR3 DNA: TGTGCCAGCAGCCCTAAGGGACAGGGGGGCTCTAATGAGCAGTTCTTC. Protein sequence: CASSPKGQGGSNEQFF.

This clonotype was detected once. The missing conserved phenylalanine or tryptophan at the end of this CDR3 makes a read error likely. The chain combines TRBV5-5 with TRBJ2-3; D not resolved. Germline V CDR1 and CDR2: SGHKS, YYEKEE (reference sequence). The CDR3 is 11 residues long. Trimming shortened V by 6 bases and J by 5 bases, and 7 bases separated the two germline ends. This CDR3 is CASNFGDTQYL. DNA of the CDR3: TGTGCCAGCAACTTTGGAGATACGCAGTATCTT.

Remarks on this clonotype: One end of the junction is discordant with germline, which a read error may explain. The CDR3 loop is CASSQRQGHDEQYF. Here the CDR3 DNA reads TGTGCCAGCAGCCAGAGACAGGGGCATGACGAGCAGTACTTT. The V call is TRBV5-1, the J call TRBJ2-7; 8 bases match TRBD1. Germline CDR1 is SGHRS and CDR2 is YFSETQ. This CDR3 contains 14 residues.

For this clonotype: One junction end disagrees with the germline gene, perhaps due to a read error. The chain combines TRBV6-2 or TRBV6-3 with TRBJ2-3, with 12 bases lining up with TRBD2. The V gene's germline CDR1 is MNHEY and CDR2 SVGEGT. The CDR3 runs 16 residues. The CDR3 protein is CGSSYLAGGPTDKQYF. The CDR3 region has the DNA TGTGGCAGCAGTTACCTAGCGGGAGGGCCGACAGATAAGCAGTATTTT.

Concerning this clonotype itself: The junction shows a germline mismatch at one end, possibly a read error. This chain uses TRBV29-1 with TRBJ2-7; D gene ambiguous. The CDR3 totals 15 residues. The V gene's germline CDR1 is SQVTM and CDR2 ANQGSEA. CDR3 amino acids: CSVEDPGRSSYEQYF. CDR3 DNA sequence: TGCAGCGTAGAAGATCCTGGCCGGAGCTCCTACGAGCAGTACTTC.

The rearrangement joins TRBV12-3 or TRBV12-4 to TRBJ1-2; D not resolved. This CDR3 has 15 amino acids. Trimming removed 6 bases at V and 6 bases at J, with 20 bases between. The DNA of the CDR3 is TGTGCCAGCAGCCGAATCGCCGGGAGGAGAGATGGCTACACCTTC. It translates to CASSRIAGRRDGYTF.

In the case of this clonotype: A read error is likely, as this CDR3 ends without the conserved phenylalanine or tryptophan. The V and J genes are TRBV12-3 or TRBV12-4 and TRBJ2-1, with a weak D call TRBD1 (5 bases). The CDR3 extends over 14 amino acids. With 6 bases removed from V and 4 bases from J, the gap between germline ends came to 13 bases. CDR3 in DNA: TGTGCCAGCAGACAAGGGGCGGTGTACAATGAGCAGTTCGTC. It specifies CASRQGAVYNEQFV.

As regards this clonotype: One base away lies a much larger clone, so this may be a sequencing read error. V gene TRBV21-1 combines with J gene TRBJ1-1; the table assigns TRBD1, which was not confirmed against the DNA. TRBV21-1 counts as a pseudogene. CDR3 length: 16 residues. CDR3 nucleotides: TGTGCCAGCAGCAGAAGGAGGGGGGAACGGAACACTGAAGCTTTCTTT. It specifies CASSRRRGERNTEAFF.